The T cell receptor (beta chain) described here comes from a study of shared clonotypes between healthy human individuals. Repertoires were generated with immunoSEQ multiplex PCR, while TCRdb's copy carries only in-frame clones and drops some. The table has about 980,000 clones, about three quarters seen once. Study outcomes and limitations: Investigators collected only blood, and repertoires in tissues likely differ.

The germline gives CDR1 SGHTA, CDR2 FQGNSA. The CDR3 consists of 11 residues. V was cut by 8 bases and J by 7 bases, with 12 bases left in between. Turning to this clone: Its antigen is unidentified.

The TCR originated in a man aged 18 to 29 in good health. The genes are TRBV7-2 and TRBJ2-7; tentatively, D is TRBD2 (6 bases). Source material: memory CD4+ T cells sorted from blood. Described subset: CD45RA-negative fraction. The CDR3 DNA sequence: TGTGCCAGCCAATCGGCGGGGGAGCAGTACTTC. Translation: CASQSAGEQYF.